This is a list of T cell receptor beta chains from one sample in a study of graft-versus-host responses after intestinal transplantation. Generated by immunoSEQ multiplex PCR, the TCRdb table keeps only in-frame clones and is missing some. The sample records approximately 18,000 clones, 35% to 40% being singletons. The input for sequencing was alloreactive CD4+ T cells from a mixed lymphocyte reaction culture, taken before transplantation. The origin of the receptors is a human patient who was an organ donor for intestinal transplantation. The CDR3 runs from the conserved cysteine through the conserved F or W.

CDR3aa: CASSLRGVGAEAFF
v_gene: TRBV7-2
j_gene: TRBJ1-1

CDR3aa: CAWSRQGNQPQHF
v_gene: TRBV30
j_gene: TRBJ1-5

CDR3aa: CASQGHPSLSYTF
v_gene: TRBV6-5
j_gene: TRBJ1-2

CDR3aa: CATDRAGANVLTF
v_gene: TRBV10-3
j_gene: TRBJ2-6

CDR3aa: CASSLSPGRGLFF
v_gene: TRBV11-2
j_gene: TRBJ1-4

CDR3aa: CASSLLAGGPHEQFF
v_gene: TRBV5-1
j_gene: TRBJ2-1

CDR3aa: CASSSLLENTEAFF
v_gene: TRBV6-1
j_gene: TRBJ1-1

CDR3aa: CASSLLQPSTDTQYF
v_gene: TRBV5-1
j_gene: TRBJ2-3

CDR3aa: CASCLRSGNGYTF
v_gene: TRBV2
j_gene: TRBJ1-2

CDR3aa: CASSYGVVETQYF
v_gene: TRBV6-5
j_gene: TRBJ2-5

CDR3aa: CSGFYTGELFF
v_gene: TRBV20-1
j_gene: TRBJ2-2

CDR3aa: CASAGLAVSTDTQYF
v_gene: TRBV10-2
j_gene: TRBJ2-3

CDR3aa: CASSSGTSGKETQYF
v_gene: TRBV5-1
j_gene: TRBJ2-5